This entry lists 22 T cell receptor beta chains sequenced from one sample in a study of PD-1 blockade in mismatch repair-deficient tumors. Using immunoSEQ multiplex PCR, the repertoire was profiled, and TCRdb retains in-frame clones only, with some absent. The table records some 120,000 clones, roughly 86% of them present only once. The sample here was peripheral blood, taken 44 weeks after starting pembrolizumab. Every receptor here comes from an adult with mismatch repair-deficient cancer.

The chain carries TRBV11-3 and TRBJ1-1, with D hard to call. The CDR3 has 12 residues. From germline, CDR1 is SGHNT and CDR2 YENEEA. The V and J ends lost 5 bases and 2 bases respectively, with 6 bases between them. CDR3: CASSPTNTEAFF. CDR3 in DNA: TGTGCCAGCAGCCCTACTAACACTGAAGCTTTCTTT.

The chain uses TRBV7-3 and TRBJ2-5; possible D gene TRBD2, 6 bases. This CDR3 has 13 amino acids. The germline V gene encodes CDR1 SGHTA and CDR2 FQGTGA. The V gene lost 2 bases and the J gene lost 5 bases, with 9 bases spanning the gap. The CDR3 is CASSLYGTETQYF. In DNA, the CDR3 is TGTGCCAGCAGCTTATATGGGACTGAGACCCAGTACTTC.

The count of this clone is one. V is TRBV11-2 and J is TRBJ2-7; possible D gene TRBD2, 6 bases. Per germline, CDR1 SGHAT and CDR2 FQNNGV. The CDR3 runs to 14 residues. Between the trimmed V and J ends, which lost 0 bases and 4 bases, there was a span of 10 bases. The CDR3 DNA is TGTGCCAGCAGCTTAGACGGGGGACCTTACGAGCAGTACTTC. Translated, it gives CASSLDGGPYEQYF.

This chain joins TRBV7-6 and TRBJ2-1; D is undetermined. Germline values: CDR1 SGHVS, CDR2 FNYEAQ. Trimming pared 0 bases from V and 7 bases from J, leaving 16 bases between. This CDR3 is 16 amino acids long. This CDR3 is CASSLAERWVENEQFF. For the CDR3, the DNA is TGTGCCAGCAGCTTAGCCGAGAGGTGGGTTGAAAATGAGCAGTTCTTC. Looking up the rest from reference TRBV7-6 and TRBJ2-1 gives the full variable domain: GAGVSQSPRYKVTKRGQDVALRCDPISGHVSLYWYRQALGQGPEFLTYFNYEAQQDKSGLPNDRFSAERPEGSISTLTIQRTEQRDSAMYRCASSLAERWVENEQFFGPGTRLTVL.

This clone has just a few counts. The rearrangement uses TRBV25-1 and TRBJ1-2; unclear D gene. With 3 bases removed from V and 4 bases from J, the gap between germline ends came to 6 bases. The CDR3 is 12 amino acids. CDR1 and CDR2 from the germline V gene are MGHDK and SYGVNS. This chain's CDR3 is CASSEQSYGYTF. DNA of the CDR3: TGTGCCAGCAGTGAGCAGTCCTATGGCTACACCTTC.

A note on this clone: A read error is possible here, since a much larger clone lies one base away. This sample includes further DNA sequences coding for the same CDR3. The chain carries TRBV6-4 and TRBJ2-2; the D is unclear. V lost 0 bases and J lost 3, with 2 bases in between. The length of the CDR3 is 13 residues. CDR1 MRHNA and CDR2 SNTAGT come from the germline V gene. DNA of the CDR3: TGTGCCAGCAGTGACTCGTACACCGGGGAGCTGTTTTTT. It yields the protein CASSDSYTGELFF.

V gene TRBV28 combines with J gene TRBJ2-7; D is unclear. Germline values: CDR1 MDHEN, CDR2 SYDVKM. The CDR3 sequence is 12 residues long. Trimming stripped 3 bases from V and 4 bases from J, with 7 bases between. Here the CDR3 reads CASSFISYEQYF. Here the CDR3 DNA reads TGTGCCAGCAGTTTTATCAGTTACGAGCAGTACTTC.

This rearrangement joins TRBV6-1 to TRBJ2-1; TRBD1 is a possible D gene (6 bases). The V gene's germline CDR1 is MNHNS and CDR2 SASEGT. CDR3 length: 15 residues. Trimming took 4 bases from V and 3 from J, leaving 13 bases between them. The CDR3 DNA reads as TGTGCCAGCAGTGTCGTACAGGGTAACTACAATGAGCAGTTCTTC. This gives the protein CASSVVQGNYNEQFF.

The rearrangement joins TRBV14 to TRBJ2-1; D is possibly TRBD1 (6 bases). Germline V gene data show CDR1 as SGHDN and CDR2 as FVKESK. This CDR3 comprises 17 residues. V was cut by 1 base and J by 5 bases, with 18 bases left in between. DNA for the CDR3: TGTGCCAGCAGCCAAGCGAATAACAGGGTGGTCAACAATGAGCAGTTCTTC. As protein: CASSQANNRVVNNEQFF. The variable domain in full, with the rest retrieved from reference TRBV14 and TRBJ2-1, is EAGVTQFPSHSVIEKGQTVTLRCDPISGHDNLYWYRRVMGKEIKFLLHFVKESKQDESGMPNNRFLAERTGGTYSTLKVQPAELEDSGVYFCASSQANNRVVNNEQFFGPGTRLTVL.

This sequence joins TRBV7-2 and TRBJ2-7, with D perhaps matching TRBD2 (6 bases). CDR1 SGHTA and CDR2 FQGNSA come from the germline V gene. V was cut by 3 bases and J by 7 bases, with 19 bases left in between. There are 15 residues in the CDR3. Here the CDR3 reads CASSLFPAWAGEQYF. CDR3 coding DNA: TGTGCCAGCAGCTTGTTTCCCGCTTGGGCGGGAGAGCAGTACTTC.

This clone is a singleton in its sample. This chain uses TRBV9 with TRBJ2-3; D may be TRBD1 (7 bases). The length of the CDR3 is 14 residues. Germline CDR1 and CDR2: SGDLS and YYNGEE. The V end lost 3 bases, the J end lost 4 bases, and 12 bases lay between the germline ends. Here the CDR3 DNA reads TGTGCCAGCAGCGGCGGGGACAGAGCAGATACGCAGTATTTT. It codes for CASSGGDRADTQYF.

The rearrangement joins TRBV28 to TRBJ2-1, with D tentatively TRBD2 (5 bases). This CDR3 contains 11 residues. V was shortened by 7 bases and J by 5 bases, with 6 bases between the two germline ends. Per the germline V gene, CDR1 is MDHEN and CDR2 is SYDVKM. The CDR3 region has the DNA TGTGCCAGCATAGCGCACAATGAGCAGTTCTTC. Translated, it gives CASIAHNEQFF.

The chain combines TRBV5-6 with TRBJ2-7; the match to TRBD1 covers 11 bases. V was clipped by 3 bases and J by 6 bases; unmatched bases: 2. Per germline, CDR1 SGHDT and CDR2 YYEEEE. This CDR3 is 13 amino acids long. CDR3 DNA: TGTGCCAGCAGCTCCGGGACAGGGGGCGAGCAGTACTTC. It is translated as CASSSGTGGEQYF.

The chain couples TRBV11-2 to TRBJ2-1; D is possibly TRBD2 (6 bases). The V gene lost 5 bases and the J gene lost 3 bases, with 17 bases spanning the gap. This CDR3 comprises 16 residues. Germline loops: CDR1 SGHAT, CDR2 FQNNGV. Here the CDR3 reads CASSRGASVFYNEQFF. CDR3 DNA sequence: TGTGCCAGCAGCCGAGGAGCTAGCGTGTTCTACAATGAGCAGTTCTTC.

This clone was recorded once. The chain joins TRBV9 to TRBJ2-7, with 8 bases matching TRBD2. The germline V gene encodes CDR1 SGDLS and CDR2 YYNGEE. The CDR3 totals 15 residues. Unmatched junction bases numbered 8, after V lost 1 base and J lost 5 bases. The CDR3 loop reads CASSVSGRASDEQYF. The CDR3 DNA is TGTGCCAGCAGCGTAAGCGGGAGAGCTTCAGACGAGCAGTACTTC.

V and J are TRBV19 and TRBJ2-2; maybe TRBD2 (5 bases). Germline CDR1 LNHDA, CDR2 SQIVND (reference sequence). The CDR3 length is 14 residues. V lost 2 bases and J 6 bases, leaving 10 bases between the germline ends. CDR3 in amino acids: CASSIPGYPGELFF. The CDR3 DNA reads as TGTGCCAGTAGTATACCGGGATACCCCGGGGAGCTGTTTTTT.

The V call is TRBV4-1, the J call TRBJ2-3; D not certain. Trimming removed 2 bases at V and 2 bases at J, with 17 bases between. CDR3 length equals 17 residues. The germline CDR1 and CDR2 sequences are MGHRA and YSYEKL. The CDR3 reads CASSQSPPYEYTDTQYF. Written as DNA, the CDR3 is TGCGCCAGCAGCCAAAGCCCACCTTACGAATACACAGATACGCAGTATTTT.

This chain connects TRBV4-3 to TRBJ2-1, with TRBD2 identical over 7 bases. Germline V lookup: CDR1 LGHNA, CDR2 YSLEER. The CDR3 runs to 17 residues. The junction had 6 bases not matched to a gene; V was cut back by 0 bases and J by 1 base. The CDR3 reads CASSQDPPGGSYNEQFF. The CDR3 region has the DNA TGCGCCAGCAGCCAAGACCCGCCGGGGGGATCCTACAATGAGCAGTTCTTC.

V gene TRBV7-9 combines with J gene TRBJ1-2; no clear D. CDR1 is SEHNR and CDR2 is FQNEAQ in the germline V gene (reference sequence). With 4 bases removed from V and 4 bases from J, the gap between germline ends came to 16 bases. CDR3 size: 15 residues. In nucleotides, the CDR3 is TGTGCCAGCAGCTCTAGCCCCTCTTCTGGCTATGGCTACACCTTC. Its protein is CASSSSPSSGYGYTF.

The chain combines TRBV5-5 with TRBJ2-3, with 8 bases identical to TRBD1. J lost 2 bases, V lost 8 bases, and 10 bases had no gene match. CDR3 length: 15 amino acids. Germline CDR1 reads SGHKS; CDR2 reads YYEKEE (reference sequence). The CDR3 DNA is TGTGCCAGTCAAGCAGGGGGCTTTGACACAGATACGCAGTATTTT. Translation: CASQAGGFDTDTQYF.

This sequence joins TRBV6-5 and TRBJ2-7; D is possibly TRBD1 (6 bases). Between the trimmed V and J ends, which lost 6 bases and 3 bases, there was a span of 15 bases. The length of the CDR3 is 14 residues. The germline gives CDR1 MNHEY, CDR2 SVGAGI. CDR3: CASSGYREGYEQYF. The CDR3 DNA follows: TGTGCCAGCAGCGGCTACAGGGAAGGCTACGAGCAGTACTTC.

The CDR3 is CASSQDRAGGEFATEAFF. The CDR3 coding sequence is TGCGCCAGCAGCCAAGATCGCGCAGGGGGCGAATTTGCGACTGAAGCTTTCTTT. This chain joins TRBV4-1 and TRBJ1-1; 8 bases match TRBD1. This CDR3 is built from 18 residues. Germline CDR1 MGHRA, CDR2 YSYEKL. Trimming at V came to 0 bases and at J to 5 bases, leaving 14 bases not matched to a gene.